A selection of T cell receptor beta chains follows, all from one sample in a study of blood T cell repertoires in COVID-19. The protocol was immunoSEQ multiplex PCR, while the TCRdb copy is restricted to in-frame clones and leaves out a portion. The sample holds about 270,000 clones, more than 75% seen once. Sample: PBMCs or T cells enriched from blood (not recorded which). These receptors all stem from a woman aged 35 to 49 with acute COVID-19. Both conserved end residues are part of each CDR3. The D gene is left open where the match is weak. A row's size may be missing; if present it is once, few, many or a size class.

D gene: TRBD2
CDR3 length: 17
clone size: -
V gene: TRBV7-2
J gene: TRBJ2-1
CDR3 DNA: TGTGCCAGCAGCTTCACAATGGGACTAGCAGGAATAAAGGAGCAGTTCTTC
CDR3 protein: CASSFTMGLAGIKEQFF

D gene: -
CDR3 length: 12
clone size: -
V gene: TRBV12-3/TRBV12-4
J gene: TRBJ1-1
CDR3 DNA: TGTGCCAGCAGTTTAGTGGGAGGGCGAGCTTTCTTT
CDR3 protein: CASSLVGGRAFF

D gene: TRBD2
CDR3 length: 16
clone size: -
V gene: TRBV5-1
J gene: TRBJ2-2
CDR3 DNA: TGCGCCAGCAGCTTGGTAGCGGGGGGGCCCACCGGGGAGCTGTTTTTT
CDR3 protein: CASSLVAGGPTGELFF

D gene: -
CDR3 length: 16
clone size: -
V gene: TRBV20-1
J gene: TRBJ1-5
CDR3 DNA: TGCAGTGCTAGTGCCCCTCAGGGAGGTAGCAATCAGCCCCAGCATTTT
CDR3 protein: CSASAPQGGSNQPQHF

D gene: TRBD2
CDR3 length: 13
clone size: -
V gene: TRBV6-6
J gene: TRBJ2-7
CDR3 DNA: TGTGCCAGCGGGGCGGGGGGGCCCTACGAGCAGTACTTC
CDR3 protein: CASGAGGPYEQYF

D gene: TRBD1
CDR3 length: 14
clone size: -
V gene: TRBV6-2/TRBV6-3
J gene: TRBJ1-2
CDR3 DNA: TGTGCCAGCAGCCGGGACAGGGAGACCTATGGCTACACCTTC
CDR3 protein: CASSRDRETYGYTF

D gene: TRBD1
CDR3 length: 13
clone size: -
V gene: TRBV30
J gene: TRBJ1-5
CDR3 DNA: TGTGCCTGGAGTACAGGGGTTATTCAGCCCCAGCATTTT
CDR3 protein: CAWSTGVIQPQHF

D gene: -
CDR3 length: 14
clone size: once
V gene: TRBV7-6
J gene: TRBJ2-7
CDR3 DNA: TGTGCCAGCAGCTCCTCAGGGGCAGGCGACGAGCAGTACTTC
CDR3 protein: CASSSSGAGDEQYF

D gene: -
CDR3 length: 13
clone size: -
V gene: TRBV11-2
J gene: TRBJ1-5
CDR3 DNA: TGTGCCAGCAGCTTAAACAGAGATCAGCCCCAGCATTTT
CDR3 protein: CASSLNRDQPQHF

D gene: -
CDR3 length: 13
clone size: -
V gene: TRBV12-3/TRBV12-4
J gene: TRBJ2-1
CDR3 DNA: TGTGCCAGCAGTCGTCAGGGGTACAATGAGCAGTTCTTC
CDR3 protein: CASSRQGYNEQFF

D gene: -
CDR3 length: 12
clone size: few
V gene: TRBV12-3/TRBV12-4
J gene: TRBJ2-7
CDR3 DNA: TGTGCCAGCAGTTTGAGCAGGGGCGAGCAGTACTTC
CDR3 protein: CASSLSRGEQYF

D gene: TRBD2
CDR3 length: 20
clone size: -
V gene: TRBV6-2/TRBV6-3
J gene: TRBJ2-3
CDR3 DNA: TGTGCCAGCAGTTACCCCAGGACTAGCGGGACGACTATTTGGGATGATACGCAGTATTTT
CDR3 protein: CASSYPRTSGTTIWDDTQYF

D gene: TRBD2
CDR3 length: 15
clone size: -
V gene: TRBV5-1
J gene: TRBJ2-5
CDR3 DNA: TGCGCCAGCAGCTTGGGAGCGGGAGGAGGAGAGACCCAGTACTTC
CDR3 protein: CASSLGAGGGETQYF

D gene: TRBD1
CDR3 length: 13
clone size: -
V gene: TRBV28
J gene: TRBJ1-2
CDR3 DNA: TGTGCCAGCAGTTTGCAGGGGGGCTATGGCTACACCTTC
CDR3 protein: CASSLQGGYGYTF

D gene: TRBD1
CDR3 length: 14
clone size: -
V gene: TRBV28
J gene: TRBJ1-2
CDR3 DNA: TGTGCCAGCAGCAACTCCGGGACAGGGAAAGGCTACACCTTC
CDR3 protein: CASSNSGTGKGYTF

D gene: TRBD2
CDR3 length: 15
clone size: -
V gene: TRBV6-2/TRBV6-3
J gene: TRBJ2-5
CDR3 DNA: TGTGCCAGCAGTCCCGGACTAGTCGGACAAGAGACCCAGTACTTC
CDR3 protein: CASSPGLVGQETQYF

D gene: TRBD1
CDR3 length: 14
clone size: -
V gene: TRBV6-5
J gene: TRBJ2-7
CDR3 DNA: TGTGCCAGCAGCAACAGGGGATCGTTCTACGAGCAGTACTTC
CDR3 protein: CASSNRGSFYEQYF

D gene: -
CDR3 length: 16
clone size: -
V gene: TRBV6-2/TRBV6-3
J gene: TRBJ1-5
CDR3 DNA: TGTGCCAGCAGTTACTCGGACGTTCGGAGGGAGTCAGCCCAGCATTTT
CDR3 protein: CASSYSDVRRESAQHF

D gene: TRBD1
CDR3 length: 15
clone size: -
V gene: TRBV3-1/TRBV3-2
J gene: TRBJ1-3
CDR3 DNA: TGTGCCAGCAGCCAAGCGGACAGGGTAGGGAACACCATATATTTT
CDR3 protein: CASSQADRVGNTIYF

D gene: TRBD1
CDR3 length: 14
clone size: -
V gene: TRBV10-1
J gene: TRBJ1-5
CDR3 DNA: TGCGCCAGCCAGGACCGGGACAGTCTTCAGCCCCAGCATTTT
CDR3 protein: CASQDRDSLQPQHF

D gene: -
CDR3 length: 15
clone size: few
V gene: TRBV11-2
J gene: TRBJ2-5
CDR3 DNA: TGTGCCAGCAGCTTAGGTCGGTATCCACAAGAGACCCAGTACTTC
CDR3 protein: CASSLGRYPQETQYF

D gene: -
CDR3 length: 11
clone size: -
V gene: TRBV5-6
J gene: TRBJ1-3
CDR3 DNA: TGTGCCAGCCTCTCTGGAAACACCATATATTTT
CDR3 protein: CASLSGNTIYF

D gene: TRBD1
CDR3 length: 17
clone size: -
V gene: TRBV11-2
J gene: TRBJ2-1
CDR3 DNA: TGTGCCAGCAGCCTCCGCATACCGGGACAGGGGAACAATGAGCAGTTCTTC
CDR3 protein: CASSLRIPGQGNNEQFF

D gene: -
CDR3 length: 13
clone size: -
V gene: TRBV13
J gene: TRBJ2-7
CDR3 DNA: TGTGCCAGCAGCCCAATGCGAGGGTACGAGCAGTACTTC
CDR3 protein: CASSPMRGYEQYF

D gene: TRBD1
CDR3 length: 14
clone size: -
V gene: TRBV3-1/TRBV3-2
J gene: TRBJ1-6
CDR3 DNA: TGTGCCAGCAGCCATCGGACAGGGAGTTCACCCCTCCACTTT
CDR3 protein: CASSHRTGSSPLHF

D gene: TRBD2
CDR3 length: 16
clone size: -
V gene: TRBV23-1
J gene: TRBJ2-7
CDR3 DNA: TGCGCCAGCGAATCATGGGGGGGTTCGGTTTTTTGCGAGCAGTACTTC
CDR3 protein: CASESWGGSVFCEQYF

D gene: -
CDR3 length: 12
clone size: -
V gene: TRBV30
J gene: TRBJ2-3
CDR3 DNA: TGTGCCTGGAGTGCGAGTCCAGATACGCAGTATTTT
CDR3 protein: CAWSASPDTQYF

D gene: -
CDR3 length: 13
clone size: -
V gene: TRBV2
J gene: TRBJ1-2
CDR3 DNA: TGTGCCAGCAGTGAGAACAGAAGCTATGGCTACACCTTC
CDR3 protein: CASSENRSYGYTF

D gene: TRBD2
CDR3 length: 15
clone size: -
V gene: TRBV6-5
J gene: TRBJ2-7
CDR3 DNA: TGTGCCAGCAGTTACAGCGGGAGAGGCTTCTACGAGCAGTACTTC
CDR3 protein: CASSYSGRGFYEQYF

D gene: TRBD2
CDR3 length: 16
clone size: few
V gene: TRBV28
J gene: TRBJ2-7
CDR3 DNA: TGTGCCAGCAGAGGCCAACTCAGCGGGGGCTTCTACGAGCAGTACTTC
CDR3 protein: CASRGQLSGGFYEQYF

D gene: -
CDR3 length: 14
clone size: -
V gene: TRBV6-1
J gene: TRBJ1-3
CDR3 DNA: TGTGCCAGCAGTGAGGGCAGCTCTGGAAACACCATATATTTT
CDR3 protein: CASSEGSSGNTIYF

D gene: TRBD1
CDR3 length: 16
clone size: once
V gene: TRBV9
J gene: TRBJ2-3
CDR3 DNA: TGTGCCAGCAGCCCACGACAGGGGGCATCCCCAGATACGCAGTATTTT
CDR3 protein: CASSPRQGASPDTQYF

D gene: -
CDR3 length: 15
clone size: once
V gene: TRBV18
J gene: TRBJ1-2
CDR3 DNA: TGTGCCAGCTCACTCCAGTCAGGGCTAACGGAAGGCTACACCTTC
CDR3 protein: CASSLQSGLTEGYTF

D gene: TRBD2
CDR3 length: 15
clone size: -
V gene: TRBV4-1
J gene: TRBJ2-7
CDR3 DNA: TGCGCCAGCAGCCGCTCGACTAGCGGGCCATACGAGCAGTACTTC
CDR3 protein: CASSRSTSGPYEQYF

D gene: TRBD1
CDR3 length: 13
clone size: once
V gene: TRBV7-9
J gene: TRBJ2-5
CDR3 DNA: TGTGCCAGCAGCCGGACAGGACAAGAGACCCAGTACTTC
CDR3 protein: CASSRTGQETQYF

D gene: TRBD1
CDR3 length: 17
clone size: -
V gene: TRBV19
J gene: TRBJ1-2
CDR3 DNA: TGTGCCAGTAGTATAGACCCCCCGGGCAGGGGGCGGAATGGCTACACCTTC
CDR3 protein: CASSIDPPGRGRNGYTF

D gene: -
CDR3 length: 15
clone size: -
V gene: TRBV7-9
J gene: TRBJ1-4
CDR3 DNA: TGTGCCAGCAGCCCCAAGGGGTCAACTAATGAAAAACTGTTTTTT
CDR3 protein: CASSPKGSTNEKLFF

D gene: -
CDR3 length: 16
clone size: -
V gene: TRBV5-4
J gene: TRBJ1-1
CDR3 DNA: TGTGCCAGCAGCTCCGGTGGAGGGGTCATGAACACTGAAGCTTTCTTT
CDR3 protein: CASSSGGGVMNTEAFF

D gene: TRBD2
CDR3 length: 18
clone size: -
V gene: TRBV19
J gene: TRBJ2-3
CDR3 DNA: TGTGCCAGTACCGAATACCCAGGGGTAGCGGGAGCAATAGATACGCAGTATTTT
CDR3 protein: CASTEYPGVAGAIDTQYF

D gene: TRBD1
CDR3 length: 16
clone size: -
V gene: TRBV28
J gene: TRBJ1-4
CDR3 DNA: TGTGCCAGCAGGCCACCACAGGGGGCATGGGATGAAAAACTGTTTTTT
CDR3 protein: CASRPPQGAWDEKLFF

D gene: -
CDR3 length: 15
clone size: -
V gene: TRBV28
J gene: TRBJ1-1
CDR3 DNA: TGTGCCAGCAGTAAGGCGGTCGCAGCGAACACTGAAGCTTTCTTT
CDR3 protein: CASSKAVAANTEAFF

D gene: TRBD1
CDR3 length: 14
clone size: -
V gene: TRBV7-2
J gene: TRBJ2-3
CDR3 DNA: TGTGCCAGCAGGCGGACAGGGGTACCAGATACGCAGTATTTT
CDR3 protein: CASRRTGVPDTQYF

D gene: TRBD1
CDR3 length: 14
clone size: few
V gene: TRBV5-1
J gene: TRBJ2-7
CDR3 DNA: TGCGCCAGCAGCTTTGGGGACAGGGCCTACGAGCAGTACTTC
CDR3 protein: CASSFGDRAYEQYF

D gene: -
CDR3 length: 15
clone size: -
V gene: TRBV7-8
J gene: TRBJ2-1
CDR3 DNA: TGTGCCAGCAGCTTAGCTACGCTAGCGACCAATGAGCAGTTCTTC
CDR3 protein: CASSLATLATNEQFF

D gene: TRBD2
CDR3 length: 15
clone size: -
V gene: TRBV5-1
J gene: TRBJ2-1
CDR3 DNA: TGCGCCAGCAGCTTCAACGGGGGGGCCTTAGTAGAGCAGTTCTTC
CDR3 protein: CASSFNGGALVEQFF

D gene: TRBD1
CDR3 length: 16
clone size: -
V gene: TRBV19
J gene: TRBJ1-2
CDR3 DNA: TGTGCCAGTAGTAGTCCCGGGACAGGGTTGAGCTATGGCTACACCTTC
CDR3 protein: CASSSPGTGLSYGYTF

D gene: TRBD1
CDR3 length: 13
clone size: once
V gene: TRBV18
J gene: TRBJ1-2
CDR3 DNA: TGTGCCAGCTCGTTGGACAGGGTTGGTAGCTACACCTTC
CDR3 protein: CASSLDRVGSYTF

D gene: -
CDR3 length: 13
clone size: -
V gene: TRBV28
J gene: TRBJ2-7
CDR3 DNA: TGTGCCAGCAGTTTAGCGGCAGGGAGGGAGCAGTACTTC
CDR3 protein: CASSLAAGREQYF

D gene: -
CDR3 length: 13
clone size: -
V gene: TRBV7-2
J gene: TRBJ2-7
CDR3 DNA: TGTGCCAGCAGCTTAGACGGCTCCTACGAGCAGTACTTC
CDR3 protein: CASSLDGSYEQYF

D gene: -
CDR3 length: 14
clone size: few
V gene: TRBV4-1
J gene: TRBJ1-2
CDR3 DNA: TGCGCCAGCAGCCAAGTAGGACAAAGGGATGGCTACACCTTC
CDR3 protein: CASSQVGQRDGYTF

D gene: -
CDR3 length: 14
clone size: -
V gene: TRBV24-1
J gene: TRBJ1-2
CDR3 DNA: TGTGCCACCAGTGATTCGACAGCACGGTATGGCTACACCTTC
CDR3 protein: CATSDSTARYGYTF

D gene: TRBD1
CDR3 length: 14
clone size: -
V gene: TRBV5-1
J gene: TRBJ1-6
CDR3 DNA: TGCGCCAGCAGCTTCGGACAGGATAATTCACCCCTCCACTTT
CDR3 protein: CASSFGQDNSPLHF

D gene: -
CDR3 length: 12
clone size: few
V gene: TRBV12-3/TRBV12-4
J gene: TRBJ2-1
CDR3 DNA: TGTGCCAGCAGTTTCGACAGGCAAGAGCAGTTCTTC
CDR3 protein: CASSFDRQEQFF

D gene: -
CDR3 length: 14
clone size: -
V gene: TRBV7-3
J gene: TRBJ2-3
CDR3 DNA: TGTGCCAGCAGCTCCTCCGGGATCACAGATACGCAGTATTTT
CDR3 protein: CASSSSGITDTQYF

D gene: -
CDR3 length: 14
clone size: -
V gene: TRBV18
J gene: TRBJ1-3
CDR3 DNA: TGTGCCAGCTCACCCCAGGGTTCTGGAAACACCATATATTTT
CDR3 protein: CASSPQGSGNTIYF

D gene: -
CDR3 length: 14
clone size: once
V gene: TRBV29-1
J gene: TRBJ1-1
CDR3 DNA: TGCAGCGTTAAAAGACAGTGGGGAAACACTGAAGCTTTCTTT
CDR3 protein: CSVKRQWGNTEAFF

D gene: TRBD1
CDR3 length: 16
clone size: -
V gene: TRBV7-2
J gene: TRBJ1-1
CDR3 DNA: TGTGCCAGCAGCCCGGCCGGGACAGAGATGAACACTGAAGCTTTCTTT
CDR3 protein: CASSPAGTEMNTEAFF

D gene: -
CDR3 length: 16
clone size: -
V gene: TRBV10-3
J gene: TRBJ2-1
CDR3 DNA: TGTGCCATCAGTGAGTCGAGGAGGTGGTCCTACAATGAGCAGTTCTTC
CDR3 protein: CAISESRRWSYNEQFF

D gene: -
CDR3 length: 14
clone size: -
V gene: TRBV5-4
J gene: TRBJ2-5
CDR3 DNA: TGTGCCAGCAGCTGGGCCGGGGGGCCGTTTAAAAAGTACTTC
CDR3 protein: CASSWAGGPFKKYF

D gene: TRBD1
CDR3 length: 14
clone size: -
V gene: TRBV27
J gene: TRBJ1-1
CDR3 DNA: TGTGCCAGCAGGAACTCCAGGGGGCGGAATGAAGCTTTCTTT
CDR3 protein: CASRNSRGRNEAFF